This T cell receptor beta chain was identified in a study of T cells in Graves' hyperthyroidism and ophthalmopathy. The CDR3 regions of TCR beta were amplified from RNA transcripts. The TCR CDR3 was amplified in a first-round RT-PCR using the HTBI primer set. TCRdb redid the calling of the multiplex PCR reads with MiXCR, one entry per CDR3 protein. The repertoire holds approximately 630,000 distinct CDR3 sequences, about a sixth seen once, with less than 4.5% in the top ten. In germline, CDR1 is SGHRS, CDR2 YFSETQ. The CDR3 sequence is 15 residues long. V lost 0 bases, J lost 7 bases, and 14 bases lay in between. This clonotype came up a few times. Patients with uncontrolled infections, other autoimmune diseases, pregnancy or lactation were excluded.

The material sequenced was blood. This rearrangement joins TRBV5-1 to TRBJ2-1; D is ambiguous. This clonotype was obtained from a woman aged 25-40 years with Graves' hyperthyroidism. In DNA form, the CDR3 reads TGCGCCAGCAGCTTGGTTCCTACACAATTTAATGAGCAGTTCTTC. Amino acids: CASSLVPTQFNEQFF.